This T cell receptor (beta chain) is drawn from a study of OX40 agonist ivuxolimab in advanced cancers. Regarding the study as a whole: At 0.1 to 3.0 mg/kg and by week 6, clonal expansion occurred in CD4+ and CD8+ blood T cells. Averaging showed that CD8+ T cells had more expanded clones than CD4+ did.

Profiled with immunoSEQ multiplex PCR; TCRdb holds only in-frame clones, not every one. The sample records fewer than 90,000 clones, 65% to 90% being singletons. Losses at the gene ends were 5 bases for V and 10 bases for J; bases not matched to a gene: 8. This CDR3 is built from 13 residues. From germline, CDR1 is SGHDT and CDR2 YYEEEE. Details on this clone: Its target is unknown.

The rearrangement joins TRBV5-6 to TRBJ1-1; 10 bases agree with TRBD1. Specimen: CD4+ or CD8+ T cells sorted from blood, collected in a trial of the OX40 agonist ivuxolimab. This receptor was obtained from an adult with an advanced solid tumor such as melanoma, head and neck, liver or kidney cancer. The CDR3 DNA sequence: TGTGCCAGCAGGGAGGGACAGGGGACGGTAGCTTTCTTT. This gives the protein CASREGQGTVAFF.